A selection of T cell receptor beta chains follows, all from one sample in a study of cytomegalovirus exposure and HLA in healthy donors. Sequenced by immunoSEQ multiplex PCR; TCRdb stores in-frame clones only, minus some. The data hold some 65,000 clones, with 62% observed a single time. What was sequenced was PBMCs. Every receptor here comes from a man under 40 in good health and CMV-seronegative. Each CDR3 is given with its conserved first and last residue. Each record gives: J gene, clone size, V gene, D gene, CDR3 protein, CDR3 DNA. D genes are given only for firm matches. Size values are once, few and many counts, or a class for expanded clones, and some rows have none.

j_call: TRBJ1-6; clone_size: few; v_call: TRBV5-4; d_call: .; cdr3_aa: CASSQAVRENNSPLHF; cdr3_nt: TGTGCCAGCAGCCAAGCGGTCCGGGAGAACAATTCACCCCTCCACTTT
j_call: TRBJ2-4; clone_size: .; v_call: TRBV29-1; d_call: TRBD1; cdr3_aa: CSELQGASRIGKNIQYF; cdr3_nt: TGCAGCGAGTTGCAGGGGGCGAGTAGGATCGGCAAAAACATTCAGTACTTC
j_call: TRBJ1-2; clone_size: .; v_call: TRBV4-1; d_call: TRBD1; cdr3_aa: CASSQYDRVDPRYGYTF; cdr3_nt: TGCGCCAGCAGCCAATATGACAGGGTTGATCCACGCTATGGCTACACCTTC
j_call: TRBJ2-2; clone_size: .; v_call: TRBV5-1; d_call: TRBD2; cdr3_aa: CASSLYGTSGGSGELFF; cdr3_nt: TGCGCCAGCAGCTTGTATGGGACTAGCGGGGGATCCGGGGAGCTGTTTTTT
j_call: TRBJ1-6; clone_size: few; v_call: TRBV5-4; d_call: TRBD1; cdr3_aa: CASSSPGQFGYNSPLHF; cdr3_nt: TGTGCCAGCAGCTCCCCGGGACAGTTCGGATATAATTCACCCCTCCACTTT
j_call: TRBJ2-5; clone_size: .; v_call: TRBV15; d_call: .; cdr3_aa: CATSRVVQGQVSQYF; cdr3_nt: TGTGCCACCAGCAGAGTAGTACAGGGTCAAGTGTCCCAGTACTTC
j_call: TRBJ2-7; clone_size: .; v_call: TRBV11-2; d_call: .; cdr3_aa: CAKGGPRSGEQYF; cdr3_nt: TGTGCCAAAGGAGGACCCAGGTCGGGTGAGCAGTACTTC
j_call: TRBJ2-2; clone_size: few; v_call: TRBV30; d_call: .; cdr3_aa: CAWSPSTNTGELFF; cdr3_nt: TGTGCCTGGAGTCCATCCACGAACACCGGGGAGCTGTTTTTT
j_call: TRBJ1-1; clone_size: .; v_call: TRBV6-5; d_call: .; cdr3_aa: CASSYLGANTEAFF; cdr3_nt: TGTGCCAGCAGTTACCTGGGGGCGAACACTGAAGCTTTCTTT
j_call: TRBJ2-3; clone_size: .; v_call: TRBV19; d_call: .; cdr3_aa: CASTDRNTDTQYF; cdr3_nt: TGTGCCAGTACCGACAGGAACACAGATACGCAGTATTTT
j_call: TRBJ2-7; clone_size: .; v_call: TRBV5-1; d_call: TRBD1; cdr3_aa: CASSSFSPGTGTSSYEQYF; cdr3_nt: TGCGCCAGCAGCTCGTTCAGTCCCGGGACAGGGACAAGCTCCTACGAGCAGTACTTC
j_call: TRBJ1-6; clone_size: .; v_call: TRBV6-1; d_call: TRBD1; cdr3_aa: CASSESGQGTSPLHF; cdr3_nt: TGTGCCAGCAGTGAATCGGGACAGGGCACTTCACCCCTCCACTTT
j_call: TRBJ2-7; clone_size: .; v_call: TRBV5-4; d_call: .; cdr3_aa: CAIGTGRSYEQYF; cdr3_nt: TGTGCCATTGGTACAGGCCGATCCTACGAGCAGTACTTC
j_call: TRBJ1-5; clone_size: .; v_call: TRBV18; d_call: .; cdr3_aa: CASSSDTDQPQHF; cdr3_nt: TGTGCCAGCTCCTCGGACACGGATCAGCCCCAGCATTTT
j_call: TRBJ2-5; clone_size: .; v_call: TRBV5-1; d_call: .; cdr3_aa: CASSWTGKETQYF; cdr3_nt: TGCGCCAGCAGCTGGACGGGGAAAGAGACCCAGTACTTC
j_call: TRBJ1-1; clone_size: .; v_call: TRBV10-3; d_call: .; cdr3_aa: CAAREGTEAFF; cdr3_nt: TGTGCCGCCCGGGAGGGGACTGAAGCTTTCTTT
j_call: TRBJ1-5; clone_size: .; v_call: TRBV7-6; d_call: .; cdr3_aa: CASSANSNQPQHF; cdr3_nt: TGTGCCAGCAGCGCTAATAGCAATCAGCCCCAGCATTTT
j_call: TRBJ2-5; clone_size: .; v_call: TRBV15; d_call: .; cdr3_aa: CATSRVTGPQETQYF; cdr3_nt: TGTGCCACCAGCAGAGTAACAGGTCCACAAGAGACCCAGTACTTC
j_call: TRBJ1-5; clone_size: .; v_call: TRBV18; d_call: .; cdr3_aa: CASSPDSQAGGQPQHF; cdr3_nt: TGTGCCAGCTCACCGGATTCGCAGGCGGGCGGTCAGCCCCAGCATTTT
j_call: TRBJ1-1; clone_size: .; v_call: TRBV14; d_call: .; cdr3_aa: CASSQEVSAGVTEAFF; cdr3_nt: TGTGCCAGCAGCCAAGAGGTGTCTGCGGGGGTCACTGAAGCTTTCTTT
j_call: TRBJ2-3; clone_size: .; v_call: TRBV18; d_call: .; cdr3_aa: CASSPTAGQYF; cdr3_nt: TGTGCCAGCTCACCAACGGCGGGGCAGTATTTT
j_call: TRBJ2-7; clone_size: .; v_call: TRBV7-9; d_call: TRBD1; cdr3_aa: CASSSGTGAPEQYF; cdr3_nt: TGTGCCAGCAGTTCCGGGACAGGGGCCCCCGAGCAGTACTTC
j_call: TRBJ1-1; clone_size: .; v_call: TRBV9; d_call: .; cdr3_aa: CASSVVRAGGTEAFF; cdr3_nt: TGTGCCAGCAGCGTAGTTAGGGCGGGGGGCACTGAAGCTTTCTTT
j_call: TRBJ2-7; clone_size: .; v_call: TRBV5-1; d_call: TRBD1; cdr3_aa: CASSPPGQGFSGQYF; cdr3_nt: TGCGCCAGCAGCCCACCGGGACAGGGATTTAGTGGGCAGTACTTC
j_call: TRBJ2-2; clone_size: .; v_call: TRBV30; d_call: TRBD1; cdr3_aa: CAWGGTGNTGELFF; cdr3_nt: TGTGCCTGGGGGGGGACAGGGAACACCGGGGAGCTGTTTTTT
j_call: TRBJ2-7; clone_size: few; v_call: TRBV7-9; d_call: .; cdr3_aa: CASSSQTDNYEQYF; cdr3_nt: TGTGCCAGCAGCTCACAAACGGACAACTACGAGCAGTACTTC
j_call: TRBJ1-6; clone_size: few; v_call: TRBV5-1; d_call: TRBD1; cdr3_aa: CASSPGQGNSPLHF; cdr3_nt: TGCGCCAGCAGCCCGGGACAGGGAAATTCACCCCTCCACTTT
j_call: TRBJ2-7; clone_size: .; v_call: TRBV18; d_call: .; cdr3_aa: CASSPPGRYIGQYF; cdr3_nt: TGTGCCAGCTCACCCCCCGGCAGGTATATCGGGCAGTACTTC
j_call: TRBJ1-1; clone_size: .; v_call: TRBV6-1; d_call: .; cdr3_aa: CASSEQGTEAFF; cdr3_nt: TGTGCCAGCAGTGAGCAGGGCACTGAAGCTTTCTTT